These 25 T cell receptor beta chains were sequenced from one sample in a study of blood T cell repertoires in COVID-19. Sequenced by immunoSEQ multiplex PCR; TCRdb stores in-frame clones only, minus some. The sample records tens of thousands of clones, about 90% being singletons. The sample consisted of peripheral blood. These receptors were obtained from a human donor in a cohort sampled during active COVID-19.

The chain carries TRBV11-2 and TRBJ2-1; 7 bases line up with TRBD1. This CDR3 region has 16 residues. The J segment lost 0 bases and the V segment lost 5 bases, leaving 7 bases of the junction unmatched. Germline CDR1 SGHAT, CDR2 FQNNGV. The CDR3 coding sequence is TGTGCCAGCAGCACCTACAGGGGTAGCTCCTACAATGAGCAGTTCTTC. Translating it yields CASSTYRGSSYNEQFF.

V and J are TRBV7-8 and TRBJ2-7; TRBD1 matches 7 bases. The ends lost 5 bases at V and 3 bases at J; junction bases unmatched: 7. This CDR3 region has 14 residues. Germline V CDR1 and CDR2: SGHVS, FQNEAQ. The CDR3 loop is CASSPIPGGYEQYF. The CDR3 DNA reads as TGTGCCAGCAGCCCTATCCCAGGGGGCTACGAGCAGTACTTC.

This chain uses TRBV5-1 with TRBJ1-1; the D is unclear. CDR3 length: 13 residues. V dropped 4 bases and J dropped 1 base, with 8 bases sitting between them. CDR1 and CDR2 from the germline V gene are SGHRS and YFSETQ. Here the CDR3 reads CASSPAGNTEAFF. The CDR3 DNA reads TGCGCCAGCAGCCCCGCGGGGAACACTGAAGCTTTCTTT.

The chain employs TRBV10-3 and TRBJ2-5; 8 nucleotides line up with TRBD1. CDR3 length: 13 residues. Germline CDR1 and CDR2: ENHRY and SYGVKD. V was clipped by 6 bases and J by 3 bases; unmatched bases: 3. The CDR3 sequence is CAISQDREETQYF. The CDR3 coding sequence is TGTGCCATCAGCCAGGACAGGGAAGAGACCCAGTACTTC.

The chain joins TRBV28 to TRBJ2-2, with TRBD2 as a possible D gene (6 bases). V lost 6 bases, J lost 6 bases, and 20 bases lay in between. The CDR3 sequence is 16 residues long. Germline V gene data show CDR1 as MDHEN and CDR2 as SYDVKM. DNA for the CDR3: TGTGCCAGCAGGTCGCAACGGAGGGCCAACCCCGGGGAGCTGTTTTTT. This sequence encodes CASRSQRRANPGELFF.

This clone was observed once. The rearrangement links TRBV6-4 to TRBJ2-1; TRBD2 aligns across 7 bases. Trimming removed 3 bases from V and 6 bases from J; junction bases left unmatched: 8. The CDR3 sequence is 15 residues long. Per germline, CDR1 MRHNA and CDR2 SNTAGT. CDR3 nucleotide sequence: TGTGCCAGCAGTGATGGGCTAGCGGAGCCCAATGAGCAGTTCTTC. This translates into CASSDGLAEPNEQFF.

The chain employs TRBV6-5 and TRBJ1-4, with 7 bases fitting TRBD1. CDR1 is MNHEY, CDR2 SVGAGI, per germline. This CDR3 comprises 16 residues. With V trimmed by 0 bases and J by 4 bases, 5 bases remained unmatched. CDR3 in amino acids: CASSYSTGANNEKLFF. CDR3 nucleotides: TGTGCCAGCAGTTACTCCACAGGGGCAAATAATGAAAAACTGTTTTTT.

The rearrangement joins TRBV29-1 to TRBJ2-3; 9 positions agree with TRBD1. This CDR3 has 13 amino acids. After removal of 7 bases from V and 4 bases from J, the junction contained 6 bases not matched to a gene. Per germline, CDR1 SQVTM and CDR2 ANQGSEA. CDR3 nucleotides: TGCAGCGCCCCGGGACAGGGCGCAGATACGCAGTATTTT. Encoded protein: CSAPGQGADTQYF.

The chain joins TRBV14 to TRBJ2-7; TRBD1 matches at 10 bases. The CDR3 covers 14 residues. Germline V gives CDR1 SGHDN, CDR2 FVKESK. The J segment lost 5 bases and the V segment lost 0 bases, leaving 1 base of the junction unmatched. CDR3 nucleotide sequence: TGTGCCAGCAGCCAAGAGACAGGGGGCGACGAGCAGTACTTC. Translated, it gives CASSQETGGDEQYF. Looking up the rest from reference TRBV14 and TRBJ2-7 gives the full variable domain: EAGVTQFPSHSVIEKGQTVTLRCDPISGHDNLYWYRRVMGKEIKFLLHFVKESKQDESGMPNNRFLAERTGGTYSTLKVQPAELEDSGVYFCASSQETGGDEQYFGPGTRLTVT.

This chain connects TRBV6-5 to TRBJ1-1; no reliable D call. V lost 6 bases and J lost 0, with 8 bases in between. The CDR3 is 13 residues long. The germline gives CDR1 MNHEY, CDR2 SVGAGI. The CDR3 DNA sequence: TGTGCCAGCAGGGGAGTCATGAACACTGAAGCTTTCTTT. Translation: CASRGVMNTEAFF.

The chain is built from TRBV28 and TRBJ2-1; 8 bases are a match to TRBD2. CDR1 and CDR2 from the germline V gene are MDHEN and SYDVKM. Trimming removed 5 bases from V and 7 bases from J; junction bases left unmatched: 13. The length of the CDR3 is 16 residues. The CDR3 DNA follows: TGTGCCAGCAGTACTATTAGCGGGATCTCAGGTAATGAGCAGTTCTTC. Its protein product is CASSTISGISGNEQFF. The full variable domain, with the rest looked up from reference TRBV28 and TRBJ2-1, is DVKVTQSSRYLVKRTGEKVFLECVQDMDHENMFWYRQDPGLGLRLIYFSYDVKMKEKGDIPEGYSVSREKKERFSLILESASTNQTSMYLCASSTISGISGNEQFFGPGTRLTVL.

There are a few counts of this clone. The rearrangement uses TRBV7-9 and TRBJ1-5; possibly TRBD1 for D (6 bases). There are 12 residues in the CDR3. The germline V gene encodes CDR1 SEHNR and CDR2 FQNEAQ (reference sequence). Trimming left V 3 bases short and J 6 bases short, with 6 bases between. CDR3 sequence (DNA): TGTGCCAGCAGCTTGACAGGTCAGCCCCAGCATTTT. Protein: CASSLTGQPQHF.

This chain joins TRBV21-1 and TRBJ2-7; the listed D gene, TRBD2, was not tested against the DNA. TRBV21-1 is listed as a pseudogene. CDR3 length: 19 residues. CDR3 in amino acids: CASNLRTSGRPEKTYEQYF. As DNA, the CDR3 is TGTGCCAGCAACCTAAGGACTAGCGGGAGGCCGGAGAAGACCTACGAGCAGTACTTC.

The chain links TRBV9 to TRBJ1-2; 8 bases line up with TRBD1. Germline V gene lookup returns CDR1 SGDLS and CDR2 YYNGEE. This CDR3 comprises 16 residues. V lost 4 bases to trimming and J lost 6 bases; unmatched junction nucleotides: 14. CDR3 loop: CASSSTSGTGRDGYTF. DNA for the CDR3: TGTGCCAGCAGCTCGACGTCCGGGACAGGTCGCGATGGCTACACCTTC.

This clone has only a few counts. The gene calls are TRBV5-4 and TRBJ2-2; 8 nucleotides align to TRBD1. CDR1 is SGHNT and CDR2 is YYREEE in the germline V gene (reference sequence). V shed 4 bases, J shed 4 bases, and the junction held 6 bases outside the gene matches. CDR3 length equals 15 residues. The CDR3 DNA follows: TGTGCCAGCAGCCCCCAGGGGGCAGTCACCGGGGAGCTGTTTTTT. Its protein is CASSPQGAVTGELFF.

The chain uses TRBV6-4 and TRBJ1-6; 8 positions agree with TRBD1. Per the germline V gene, CDR1 is MRHNA and CDR2 is SNTAGT. The V segment lost 2 bases and the J segment 9 bases; nucleotides outside the gene matches: 6. This CDR3 spans 15 amino acids. In nucleotides, the CDR3 is TGTGCCAGCAGTGACCTGTACAGGGGGGGTTCACCCCTCCACTTT. This translates into CASSDLYRGGSPLHF.

V usage is TRBV10-2 and J usage is TRBJ2-5, with 8 bases identical to TRBD2. CDR1 and CDR2 (germline): WSHSY, SAAADI. CDR3 size: 17 residues. The ends lost 2 bases at V and 5 bases at J; junction bases unmatched: 13. This CDR3 reads CASSERGSGAFGETQYF. The CDR3 DNA follows: TGCGCCAGCAGTGAGAGGGGTAGCGGGGCCTTCGGGGAGACCCAGTACTTC.

V is TRBV11-2 and J is TRBJ2-5; perhaps TRBD1 as D (6 bases). Trimming took off 1 base at V and 5 bases at J, with 14 bases between the two ends. CDR1 is SGHAT, CDR2 FQNNGV, per germline. This CDR3 spans 15 amino acids. CDR3 in amino acids: CASSLAHATGETQYF. The CDR3 DNA sequence: TGTGCCAGCAGCTTAGCCCACGCAACAGGGGAGACCCAGTACTTC. The complete variable domain, with remaining parts taken from reference TRBV11-2 and TRBJ2-5, reads EAGVAQSPRYKIIEKRQSVAFWCNPISGHATLYWYQQILGQGPKLLIQFQNNGVVDDSQLPKDRFSAERLKGVDSTLKIQPAKLEDSAVYLCASSLAHATGETQYFGPGTRLLVL.

This clone has more than one count but fewer than ten. The V gene is TRBV19, the J gene TRBJ2-5; 11 positions match TRBD1. The J segment lost 5 bases and the V segment lost 4 bases, leaving 6 bases of the junction unmatched. The CDR3 loop spans 15 amino acids. The germline V gene has CDR1 LNHDA and CDR2 SQIVND (reference sequence). Written as DNA, the CDR3 is TGTGCCAGTAGTAGGGACAGGGGGTTGGCGGAGACCCAGTACTTC. Protein sequence: CASSRDRGLAETQYF.

In its sample, this clone was seen once. V is TRBV11-2 and J is TRBJ2-2, with 11 bases matching TRBD2. The germline CDR1 and CDR2 sequences are SGHAT and FQNNGV. This CDR3 region has 16 residues. V was clipped by 7 bases and J by 3 bases; unmatched bases: 7. The CDR3 DNA is TGTGCCAGCACGGTTAGCGGGAGGGGATACACCGGGGAGCTGTTTTTT. Protein product: CASTVSGRGYTGELFF. The full variable domain, rest sourced from reference TRBV11-2 and TRBJ2-2, is EAGVAQSPRYKIIEKRQSVAFWCNPISGHATLYWYQQILGQGPKLLIQFQNNGVVDDSQLPKDRFSAERLKGVDSTLKIQPAKLEDSAVYLCASTVSGRGYTGELFFGEGSRLTVL.

This chain uses TRBV11-1 with TRBJ1-2; 8 nucleotides match TRBD1. The CDR3 spans 13 residues. Germline trimming cut 3 bases from V and 5 bases from J; bases unmatched to any gene: 2. Germline CDR1 SGHAT, CDR2 FQDESV (reference sequence). In DNA, the CDR3 is TGTGCCAGCAGCTTCAACAGGGGGTATGGCTACACCTTC. Protein: CASSFNRGYGYTF.

Written as DNA, the CDR3 is TGTGCCAGTAGTATGGCCTCTCCGGGGGGCAGCAAGCCCCAGCATTTT. Amino acids: CASSMASPGGSKPQHF. The chain joins TRBV19 to TRBJ1-5; possibly TRBD1 for D (6 bases). The CDR3 contains 16 residues. V lost 3 bases and J 8 bases, leaving 20 bases between the germline ends. Germline CDR1 is LNHDA and CDR2 is SQIVND (reference sequence).

The chain employs TRBV7-2 and TRBJ2-5, with D tentatively TRBD1 (5 bases). There are 14 residues in the CDR3. Between the trimmed V and J ends, which lost 2 bases and 3 bases, there was a span of 10 bases. The germline CDR1 and CDR2 sequences are SGHTA and FQGNSA. CDR3 loop: CASSLRRQKETQYF. CDR3 DNA sequence: TGTGCCAGCAGCTTACGACGACAGAAAGAGACCCAGTACTTC.

This clone has a single count. The chain is built from TRBV9 and TRBJ1-4; D may be TRBD1 (6 bases). V was trimmed by 4 bases and J by 4 bases, leaving 14 bases between them. Germline V gene sequence: CDR1 SGDLS, CDR2 YYNGEE. This CDR3 has 15 amino acids. The CDR3 here is CASSRANRVNEKLFF. CDR3 coding DNA: TGTGCCAGCAGCCGCGCCAACAGGGTTAATGAAAAACTGTTTTTT.

The chain uses TRBV4-2 and TRBJ2-7; 7 nucleotides match TRBD2. This CDR3 is 14 amino acids long. The germline gives CDR1 LGHNA, CDR2 YNFKEQ. V shed 0 bases and J 5 bases; nucleotides not matched to a gene: 4. The CDR3 DNA reads as TGTGCCAGCAGCCAAGAAGGCACTAGCGACGAGCAGTACTTC. This sequence encodes CASSQEGTSDEQYF.